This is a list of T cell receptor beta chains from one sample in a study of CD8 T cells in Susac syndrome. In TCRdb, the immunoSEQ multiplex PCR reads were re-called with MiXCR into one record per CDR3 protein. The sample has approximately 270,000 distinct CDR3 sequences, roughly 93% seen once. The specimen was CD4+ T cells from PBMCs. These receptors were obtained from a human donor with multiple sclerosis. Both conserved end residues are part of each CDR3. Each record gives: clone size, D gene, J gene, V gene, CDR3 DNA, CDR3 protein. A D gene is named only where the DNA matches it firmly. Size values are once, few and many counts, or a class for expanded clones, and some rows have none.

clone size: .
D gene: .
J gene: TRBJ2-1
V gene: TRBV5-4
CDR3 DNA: TGTGCCAGCAGCTTTGGGGGCAGACCCCCGAGATACAATGAGCAGTTCTTC
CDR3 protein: CASSFGGRPPRYNEQFF

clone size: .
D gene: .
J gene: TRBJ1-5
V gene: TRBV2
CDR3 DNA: TGTGCCAGCAGTGAAACAGGGAGGAATCAGCCCCAGCATTTT
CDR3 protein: CASSETGRNQPQHF

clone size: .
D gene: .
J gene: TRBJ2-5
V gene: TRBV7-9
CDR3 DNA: TGTGCCAGCAGCCAATTCGGGTTCCAAGAGACCCAGTACTTC
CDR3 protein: CASSQFGFQETQYF

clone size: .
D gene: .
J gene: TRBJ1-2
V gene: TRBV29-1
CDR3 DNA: TGCAGCGTTGAAGATCCCCGCAACGTGGGGAGCTATGGCTACACCTTC
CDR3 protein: CSVEDPRNVGSYGYTF

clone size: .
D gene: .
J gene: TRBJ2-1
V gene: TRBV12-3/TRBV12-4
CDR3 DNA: TGTGCCAGCAGTTTTGCCCGGTCCTACAATGAGCAGTTCTTC
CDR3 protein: CASSFARSYNEQFF

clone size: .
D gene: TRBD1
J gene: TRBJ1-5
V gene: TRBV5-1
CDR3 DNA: TGCGCCAGCAGCTGGGGGGACAGGGGAGGGGATCAGCCCCAGCATTTT
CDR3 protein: CASSWGDRGGDQPQHF

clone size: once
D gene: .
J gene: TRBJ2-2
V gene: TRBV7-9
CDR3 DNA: TGTGCCAGCAGCTTACTGAAGTGGTTCGGCACCGGGGAGCTGTTTTTT
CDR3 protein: CASSLLKWFGTGELFF

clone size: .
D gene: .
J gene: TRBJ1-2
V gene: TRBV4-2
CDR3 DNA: TGTGCCAGCAGCCAAGATCTGCTCGAAGGGCCCCGCTATGGCTACACCTTC
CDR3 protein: CASSQDLLEGPRYGYTF

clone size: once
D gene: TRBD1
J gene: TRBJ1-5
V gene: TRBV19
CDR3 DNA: TGTGCCAGCTCGACGACAGGGAGGGAGCGTCAGCCCCAGCATTTT
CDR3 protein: CASSTTGRERQPQHF

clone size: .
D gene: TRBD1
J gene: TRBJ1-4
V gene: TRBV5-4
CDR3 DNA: TGTGCCAGCAGCACCGGACAGGGAATTGTGGGTAATGAAAAACTGTTTTTT
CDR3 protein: CASSTGQGIVGNEKLFF

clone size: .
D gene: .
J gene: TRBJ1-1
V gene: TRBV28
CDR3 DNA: TGTGCCAGCAGTTTAGCGGGACTATGGACGACTGAAGCTTTCTTT
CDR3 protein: CASSLAGLWTTEAFF

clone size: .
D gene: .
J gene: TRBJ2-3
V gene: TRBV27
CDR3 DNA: TGTGCCAGCAGTTTATCGATTGTACCAGATACGCAGTATTTT
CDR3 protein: CASSLSIVPDTQYF

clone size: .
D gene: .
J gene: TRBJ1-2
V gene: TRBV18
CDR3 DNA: TGTGCCAGCTCACCGGGGCGGACGACCTATGGCTACACCTTC
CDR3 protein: CASSPGRTTYGYTF

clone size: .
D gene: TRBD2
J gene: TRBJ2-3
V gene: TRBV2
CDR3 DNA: TGTGCCACCGGTCGCGGCGGGGGTCGCGCAGATACGCAGTATTTT
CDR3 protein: CATGRGGGRADTQYF

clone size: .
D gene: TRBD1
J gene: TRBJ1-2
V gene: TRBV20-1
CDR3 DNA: TGCAGTGGACAGGGGCCCTATGGCTACACCTTC
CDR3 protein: CSGQGPYGYTF

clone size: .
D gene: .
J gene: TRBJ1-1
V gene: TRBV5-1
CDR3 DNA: TGCGCCAGCAGCGATCAGACAGCTATGAACACTGAAGCTTTCTTT
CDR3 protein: CASSDQTAMNTEAFF

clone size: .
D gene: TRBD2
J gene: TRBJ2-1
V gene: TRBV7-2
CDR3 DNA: TGTGCCAGCAGACCGGGACTAGCGGGACTGTTCTTC
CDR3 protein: CASRPGLAGLFF